What follows are 20 T cell receptor beta chains derived from one specimen sequenced in a study of T cells in localized non-small cell lung cancer. Profiled with immunoSEQ multiplex PCR; TCRdb holds only in-frame clones, not every one. Among under 3,000 clones listed, roughly 29% were seen once. Source: normal lung tissue next to the tumor, taken before any cancer treatment. Every receptor here comes from a man aged 40 to 70 with stage I lung adenocarcinoma.

The genes are TRBV18 and TRBJ1-1; unclear D gene. The V end was cut by 2 bases, the J end by 5 bases, with 12 bases between. The CDR3 sequence is 14 residues long. Germline loops: CDR1 KGHSH, CDR2 LQKENI. The CDR3 sequence is CASSPTRRETEAFF. CDR3 coding DNA: TGTGCCAGCTCACCAACGAGGAGGGAGACTGAAGCTTTCTTT.

In its sample, this clone was seen a few times. The V call is TRBV11-3, the J call TRBJ1-1; 7 nucleotides agree with TRBD1. Germline loops: CDR1 SGHNT, CDR2 YENEEA. This CDR3 region has 14 residues. Trimming cost V 4 bases and J 4 bases; bases outside gene matches: 6. The CDR3 region has the DNA TGTGCCAGCAGCTACCTACAGGGGCCCACTGAAGCTTTCTTT. This gives the protein CASSYLQGPTEAFF.

A few counts support this clone. This chain connects TRBV11-3 to TRBJ2-5; either TRBD1 or TRBD2 may supply D (5 bases each). The V end lost 5 bases, the J end lost 7 bases, and 20 bases lay between the germline ends. Germline CDR1 SGHNT, CDR2 YENEEA. The CDR3 contains 15 residues. CDR3 region: CASSDMGVLDSTQYF. For the CDR3, the DNA is TGTGCCAGCAGCGACATGGGGGTCTTGGACTCGACCCAGTACTTC.

This chain joins TRBV5-1 and TRBJ2-3; D not certain. The CDR3 totals 15 residues. Germline loops: CDR1 SGHRS, CDR2 YFSETQ. Between the trimmed V and J ends, which lost 3 bases and 3 bases, there was a span of 14 bases. CDR3 loop: CASSSSFHGTDTQYF. The CDR3 DNA sequence: TGCGCCAGCAGCTCATCATTTCACGGGACAGATACGCAGTATTTT.

This clone was observed a handful of times. The rearrangement joins TRBV9 to TRBJ1-2, with TRBD1 as a possible D gene (5 bases). Trimming cost V 4 bases and J 7 bases, with 20 bases left between them. The length of the CDR3 is 15 residues. Germline assignment: CDR1 SGDLS and CDR2 YYNGEE. CDR3 coding DNA: TGTGCCAGCAGCTTTACAACAGGTCCCCTGGGTGGCTACACCTTC. This translates into CASSFTTGPLGGYTF.

Sample share makes this clone medium-sized (0.01 to 0.1%). The chain uses TRBV11-3 and TRBJ1-1; 7 nucleotides align to TRBD1. Germline V gives CDR1 SGHNT, CDR2 YENEEA. The CDR3 length is 14 residues. Germline trimming cut 3 bases from V and 0 bases from J; bases unmatched to any gene: 1. In DNA form, the CDR3 reads TGTGCCAGCAGCTTCAGGGGGGTGAACACTGAAGCTTTCTTT. Its protein is CASSFRGVNTEAFF. The complete variable domain, with remaining parts taken from reference TRBV11-3 and TRBJ1-1, reads EAGVVQSPRYKIIEKKQPVAFWCNPISGHNTLYWYLQNLGQGPELLIRYENEEAVDDSQLPKDRFSAERLKGVDSTLKIQPAELGDSAVYLCASSFRGVNTEAFFGQGTRLTVV.

This clone was seen a handful of times. V usage is TRBV9 and J usage is TRBJ1-2; D unresolved. V lost 0 bases and J 4 bases, leaving 7 bases between the germline ends. The CDR3 totals 13 residues. Germline V gene data show CDR1 as SGDLS and CDR2 as YYNGEE. CDR3 amino acids: CASSVEGTYGYTF. In DNA form, the CDR3 reads TGTGCCAGCAGCGTAGAAGGAACCTATGGCTACACCTTC. The full variable domain, in which reference TRBV9 and TRBJ1-2 provide the parts outside the CDR3, is DSGVTQTPKHLITATGQRVTLRCSPRSGDLSVYWYQQSLDQGLQFLIQYYNGEERAKGNILERFSAQQFPDLHSELNLSSLELGDSALYFCASSVEGTYGYTFGSGTRLTVV.

By its share, this clone is medium-sized (0.01 to 0.1%). The chain is built from TRBV11-3 and TRBJ2-1; 11 positions agree with TRBD2. The CDR3 consists of 16 residues. J was trimmed by 8 bases and V by 7 bases; bases with no gene match: 13. In germline, CDR1 is SGHNT, CDR2 YENEEA. The CDR3: CASTLLAGASRYEQFF. The CDR3 DNA reads as TGTGCCAGCACCCTACTAGCGGGAGCTTCCAGGTATGAGCAGTTCTTC.

This clone turned up a few times. V and J are TRBV7-6 and TRBJ2-1; TRBD2 aligns across 10 bases. CDR3 length equals 15 residues. Unmatched junction bases numbered 6, after V lost 2 bases and J lost 8 bases. CDR1 and CDR2 (germline): SGHVS, FNYEAQ. CDR3 DNA: TGTGCCAGCAGCTTACAGAGCGGGAGGGCCGATGAGCAGTTCTTC. Encoded protein: CASSLQSGRADEQFF.

Judged by abundance, this clone is medium-sized (0.01 to 0.1%). This chain links TRBV11-3 with TRBJ2-7; D is undetermined. Trimming stripped 4 bases from V and 0 bases from J, with 16 bases between. Germline values: CDR1 SGHNT, CDR2 YENEEA. The CDR3 is 16 amino acids. In DNA form, the CDR3 reads TGTGCCAGCAGCTCGGACCTGGAGAACTACTCCTACGAGCAGTACGTC. Its protein product is CASSSDLENYSYEQYV.

This clone was recorded a few times. This chain links TRBV6-7 with TRBJ2-7; the D gene is possibly TRBD2 (5 bases). TRBV6-7 is sorted into the ORF group, with uncertain function. The ends were cut back, 1 base at V and 2 bases at J, with 9 bases in the middle. This CDR3 has 14 residues. The CDR3 region is CASSYWGAPYEQYF. For the CDR3, the DNA is TGTGCCAGCAGTTACTGGGGAGCACCCTACGAGCAGTACTTC.

The V call is TRBV6-8, the J call TRBJ1-2; 9 bases are a match to TRBD1. V lost 6 bases and J lost 3; bases outside the gene matches: 5. The CDR3 has 14 residues. Germline lookup yields CDR1 MNHGY and CDR2 SAAAGT. CDR3 sequence (DNA): TGTGCCAGCAGGCCGGGACAGGGACACTATGGCTACACCTTC. Its translation: CASRPGQGHYGYTF.

This clone was counted a few times. The genes are TRBV19 and TRBJ1-2; the D is unclear. Germline assignment: CDR1 LNHDA and CDR2 SQIVND (reference sequence). The CDR3 consists of 14 residues. The V and J ends lost 7 bases and 4 bases respectively, with 16 bases between them. The CDR3 protein is CASNEGFGSYGYTF. Written as DNA, the CDR3 is TGTGCCAGTAATGAGGGTTTTGGGAGCTATGGCTACACCTTC.

This clone was observed a few times. V is TRBV11-3 and J is TRBJ2-7; TRBD1 might be the D (5 bases). Deletions cut 2 bases from V and 6 bases from J, with 14 bases between. Germline lookup yields CDR1 SGHNT and CDR2 YENEEA. This CDR3 is 14 amino acids long. The DNA for the CDR3 is TGTGCCAGCAGCTTATGGCAGGGTCCCTCCGAGCAGTACTTC. Its translation: CASSLWQGPSEQYF.

J is TRBJ2-5 and V is TRBV11-3; D is possibly TRBD1 (5 bases). The germline gives CDR1 SGHNT, CDR2 YENEEA. The CDR3 contains 15 residues. V lost 3 bases, J lost 5 bases, and 16 bases lay in between. The CDR3 bases are TGTGCCAGCAGCTTGGTGGGCAGATGGGGCGAGACCCAGTACTTC. Translation gives CASSLVGRWGETQYF.

The chain joins TRBV6-8 to TRBJ2-1, with 14 bases matching TRBD2. CDR3 length equals 17 residues. Losses at the gene ends were 5 bases for V and 8 bases for J; bases not matched to a gene: 11. Germline V gene lookup returns CDR1 MNHGY and CDR2 SAAAGT. The CDR3 DNA sequence: TGTGCCAGCAGTGACGGGAGACTAGCGGGAGGGCCCGATGAGCAGTTCTTC. This sequence encodes CASSDGRLAGGPDEQFF.

This clone was seen more than once but under ten times. V gene TRBV11-3 combines with J gene TRBJ1-3; D remains ambiguous. CDR3 length equals 17 residues. Germline V gene sequence: CDR1 SGHNT, CDR2 YENEEA. V was pared by 2 bases and J by 0 bases, with 14 bases between. CDR3 sequence (DNA): TGTGCCAGCAGCTTACCCCCAGGCTACGTCTCTGGAAACACCATATATTTT. Translating gives CASSLPPGYVSGNTIYF.

CDR3 in amino acids: CASSIEGQLSSGANVLTF. The CDR3 DNA follows: TGTGCCAGTAGTATAGAGGGACAGCTCAGCTCTGGGGCCAACGTCCTGACTTTC. The chain links TRBV19 to TRBJ2-6, with TRBD1 identical over 7 bases. Trimming at V came to 0 bases and at J to 0 bases, leaving 5 bases not matched to a gene. CDR3 length: 18 residues. The germline gives CDR1 LNHDA, CDR2 SQIVND (reference sequence).

There are a few counts of this clone. The chain recombines TRBV11-3 with TRBJ1-5; 7 bases line up with TRBD1. CDR1 SGHNT and CDR2 YENEEA come from the germline V gene. With 2 bases clipped from V and 4 bases from J, the junction kept 5 bases outside the gene matches. CDR3 size: 15 residues. Written as DNA, the CDR3 is TGTGCCAGCAGCTTACGAGGACAGGTTAATCAGCCCCAGCATTTT. Encoded protein: CASSLRGQVNQPQHF.

This clone has only one observation. This chain uses TRBV5-1 with TRBJ2-3; D might be TRBD2 (6 bases). Germline loops: CDR1 SGHRS, CDR2 YFSETQ. The CDR3 sequence is 16 residues long. V lost 0 bases and J 0 bases, leaving 11 bases between the germline ends. The CDR3 DNA follows: TGCGCCAGCAGCTTGGCGAGCGGGCCTAGCACAGATACGCAGTATTTT. It is translated as CASSLASGPSTDTQYF.